The entry below describes one T cell receptor (beta chain). A single base separates this from a much larger clone, so it may be a read error. The entry originates in a study of CD8 T cells in ankylosing spondylitis. The CDR3 runs to 15 residues. The V gene's germline CDR1 is SGHRS and CDR2 YFSETQ. TCRdb reprocessed the 5' RACE reads with MiXCR, giving one entry per CDR3 protein. Among under 200,000 distinct CDR3 sequences listed, just over 9.5% were seen once. The TCR comes from a female donor with ankylosing spondylitis or in good health (not recorded which). The chain is built from TRBV5-1 and TRBJ2-3; the match to TRBD2 covers 8 bases. The material sequenced was blood, either unsorted or a sorted T cell fraction (not recorded which). The CDR3 loop reads CTSSLGGRTTDTQYF. The DNA of the CDR3 is TGCACCAGCAGCTTGGGCGGGAGGACGACAGATACGCAGTATTTT.